The 18 T cell receptor beta chains below all came from one sample that was sequenced in a study of blood T cell repertoires in COVID-19. Only in-frame clones appear in the TCRdb table, and some are missing; sequencing was by immunoSEQ multiplex PCR. This repertoire shows approximately 25,000 clones, 90% found once; its top ten account for over 1.5%. Input material: peripheral blood. All receptors derive from a woman aged 60-75 years with active COVID-19.

In this sample, this clone turned up a few times. The chain has TRBV18 and TRBJ1-1; 9 bases match TRBD1. Germline V gene data show CDR1 as KGHSH and CDR2 as LQKENI. V trimming: 4 bases; J trimming: 8 bases; junction bases outside the gene matches: 2. CDR3 length: 12 residues. The CDR3 DNA follows: TGTGCCAGCTCACTGGGACAGGGCGAAGCTTTCTTT. Its translation is CASSLGQGEAFF.

The J gene is TRBJ2-1, the V gene TRBV4-1; 10 bases are shared with TRBD2. V shed 1 base, J shed 3 bases, and the junction held 15 bases outside the gene matches. The CDR3 runs to 20 residues. Germline assignment: CDR1 MGHRA and CDR2 YSYEKL. In nucleotides, the CDR3 is TGCGCCAGCAGCCAAGCGCCTACGGAACTTCGGACTAGCGGCTACAATGAGCAGTTCTTC. This codes for CASSQAPTELRTSGYNEQFF.

This chain connects TRBV7-2 to TRBJ1-6, with D uncertain. V lost 1 base, J lost 4 bases, and 11 bases lay in between. CDR1 is SGHTA and CDR2 is FQGNSA in the germline V gene. The CDR3 sequence is 16 residues long. DNA of the CDR3: TGTGCCAGCAGCTTAGACGTCAGCGTTTATAATTCACCCCTCCACTTT. Encoded protein: CASSLDVSVYNSPLHF.

This rearrangement joins TRBV5-5 to TRBJ2-1; 7 positions agree with TRBD2. With 3 bases clipped from V and 0 bases from J, the junction kept 9 bases outside the gene matches. Per germline, CDR1 SGHKS and CDR2 YYEKEE (reference sequence). CDR3 length: 17 residues. DNA of the CDR3: TGTGCCAGCAGCTCGCGTCCACTAGCGAACTCCTACAATGAGCAGTTCTTC. Protein product: CASSSRPLANSYNEQFF.

This chain uses TRBV19 with TRBJ1-3, with unresolved D. This CDR3 contains 14 residues. V lost 9 bases to trimming and J lost 8 bases, with 20 bases between them. The germline V gene encodes CDR1 LNHDA and CDR2 SQIVND (reference sequence). The DNA for the CDR3 is TGTGCCAGCGGGAAGACGGAGGTCCTACACACCATATATTTT. Residues: CASGKTEVLHTIYF.

This clone was seen just once. The rearrangement uses TRBV19 and TRBJ2-7; perhaps TRBD1 as D (5 bases). Germline V gene sequence: CDR1 LNHDA, CDR2 SQIVND (reference sequence). V lost 5 bases to trimming and J lost 5 bases, with 19 bases between them. The CDR3 sequence is 15 residues long. In DNA, the CDR3 is TGTGCCAGTAGTGCCGACAGAGAGATAATTAACGAGCAGTACTTC. Translation: CASSADREIINEQYF.

The chain joins TRBV12-3 or TRBV12-4 to TRBJ2-1; the D is unclear. The CDR3 has 11 residues. V shed 5 bases and J shed 9 bases, with 8 bases lying between them. The CDR3 coding sequence is TGTGCCAGCAGTCTAAATGGTGAGCAGTTCTTC. It yields the protein CASSLNGEQFF.

This clone was seen just once. The chain recombines TRBV11-2 with TRBJ2-7; tentatively, D is TRBD2 (6 bases). Trimming removed 5 bases at V and 3 bases at J, with 14 bases between. This CDR3 region has 14 residues. CDR1 and CDR2 (germline): SGHAT, FQNNGV. The CDR3, as DNA: TGTGCCAGCAGCCCTGAGCGGGTTCACTACGAGCAGTACTTC. Its protein is CASSPERVHYEQYF.

The chain employs TRBV1 and TRBJ2-5; the listed D gene, TRBD2, was not tested against the DNA. TRBV1 is a pseudogene locus. The CDR3 is 12 residues long. The CDR3 protein is CTSSQVGETQYF. The CDR3, as DNA: TGCACCAGCAGCCAGGTCGGAGAGACCCAGTACTTC.

This clone showed up just once. Here the CDR3 reads CASSYPPEAYEQYF. Written as DNA, the CDR3 is TGTGCCAGCAGCTACCCCCCTGAAGCCTACGAGCAGTACTTC. The chain employs TRBV28 and TRBJ2-7; D gene unclear. Trimming removed 6 bases from V and 2 bases from J, with 14 bases in between. There are 14 residues in the CDR3. From germline, CDR1 is MDHEN and CDR2 SYDVKM.

The rearrangement links TRBV18 to TRBJ1-1; tentatively, D is TRBD1 (5 bases). The CDR3 contains 15 residues. V was pared by 6 bases and J by 0 bases, with 14 bases between. Germline CDR1 is KGHSH and CDR2 is LQKENI. In DNA form, the CDR3 reads TGTGCCAGCTCGCAAGGGGCTAACATGAACACTGAAGCTTTCTTT. Protein: CASSQGANMNTEAFF.

V is TRBV27 and J is TRBJ2-7, with TRBD1 matching 7 bases. This CDR3 is 17 amino acids long. J lost 4 bases, V lost 0 bases, and 12 bases had no gene match. Germline CDR1 MNHEY, CDR2 SMNVEV (reference sequence). The CDR3 here is CASSLSPIRTGRYEQYF. The CDR3 DNA is TGTGCCAGCAGTTTATCGCCCATCAGGACAGGTCGTTACGAGCAGTACTTC.

The chain recombines TRBV7-2 with TRBJ1-5; 7 bases line up with TRBD1. CDR1 is SGHTA, CDR2 FQGNSA, per germline. Germline trimming cut 5 bases from V and 3 bases from J; bases unmatched to any gene: 7. The CDR3 contains 15 residues. CDR3 region: CASSIHGTANQPQHF. The CDR3 nucleotides read TGTGCCAGCAGCATTCACGGGACAGCCAATCAGCCCCAGCATTTT. The complete variable domain, with remaining parts taken from reference TRBV7-2 and TRBJ1-5, reads GAGVSQSPSNKVTEKGKDVELRCDPISGHTALYWYRQSLGQGLEFLIYFQGNSAPDKSGLPSDRFSAERTGGSVSTLTIQRTQQEDSAVYLCASSIHGTANQPQHFGDGTRLSIL.

The sample holds one count of this clone. The chain joins TRBV29-1 to TRBJ2-1; TRBD2 aligns across 8 bases. V trimming: 0 bases; J trimming: 12 bases; junction bases outside the gene matches: 16. There are 16 residues in the CDR3. Germline V gene data show CDR1 as SQVTM and CDR2 as ANQGSEA. This chain's CDR3 is CSVEDSGGTPLQVQFF. The CDR3 DNA reads as TGCAGCGTTGAAGATTCGGGAGGGACGCCCCTACAGGTGCAGTTCTTC.

The chain has TRBV5-1 and TRBJ2-7; 9 bases match TRBD2. The CDR3 sequence is 17 residues long. V lost 0 bases and J lost 6; bases outside the gene matches: 13. In germline, CDR1 is SGHRS, CDR2 YFSETQ. Written as DNA, the CDR3 is TGCGCCAGCAGCTTGGCCGGTAGCGGGAGCCCACTGGGCGAGCAGTACTTC. Translating gives CASSLAGSGSPLGEQYF.

The J gene is TRBJ1-1, the V gene TRBV5-4; maybe TRBD1 (5 bases). The germline V and J ends were trimmed by 0 bases and 1 base, with 10 bases remaining between them. Germline V gives CDR1 SGHNT, CDR2 YYREEE (reference sequence). This CDR3 spans 15 amino acids. In DNA, the CDR3 is TGTGCCAGCAGCTTGGTGGGGGGTGCGAACACTGAAGCTTTCTTT. It translates to CASSLVGGANTEAFF.

A single count supports this clone. V usage is TRBV5-1 and J usage is TRBJ1-2, with 9 nucleotides matching TRBD1. V shed 4 bases, J shed 7 bases, and the junction held 8 bases outside the gene matches. Germline V gene lookup returns CDR1 SGHRS and CDR2 YFSETQ. The CDR3 loop spans 14 amino acids. The CDR3 DNA sequence: TGCGCCAGCAGCCCCAGGACAGGGGAGAGTGGCTACACCTTC. This encodes CASSPRTGESGYTF.

The chain carries TRBV3-1 (or the pseudogene TRBV3-2) and TRBJ1-2; TRBD1 might be the D (5 bases). Germline CDR1 and CDR2: LGHDT and YNNKEL (reference sequence). Trimming shortened V by 2 bases and J by 3 bases, and 10 bases separated the two germline ends. CDR3 size: 14 residues. The chain's CDR3 is CASSQFRGDYGYTF. The CDR3 DNA sequence: TGTGCCAGCAGCCAATTTAGGGGCGACTATGGCTACACCTTC.